One and the same sample provided the 18 T cell receptor beta chains below, sequenced in a study of blood T cell repertoires in COVID-19. Data came from immunoSEQ multiplex PCR; TCRdb stores just in-frame clones and leaves some out. The sample consists of 20,000 to 25,000 clones, around 88% of them appearing once. The source material was peripheral blood. These receptors were obtained from a human donor with active COVID-19. The donor label of this sample is uncertain.

The chain has TRBV6-5 and TRBJ2-5; the D gene is possibly TRBD1 (6 bases). V lost 4 bases and J lost 4, with 16 bases in between. Germline lookup yields CDR1 MNHEY and CDR2 SVGAGI. CDR3 length equals 15 residues. The CDR3 DNA is TGTGCCAGCAGTTCGACAAGGACAGAACGAGAGACCCAGTACTTC. Protein sequence: CASSSTRTERETQYF.

The chain has TRBV6-1 and TRBJ2-7; 7 bases map to TRBD1. This CDR3 has 15 amino acids. Germline V lookup: CDR1 MNHNS, CDR2 SASEGT. V shed 3 bases and J 4 bases; nucleotides not matched to a gene: 9. The chain's CDR3 is CASSDSGQLLYEQYF. The CDR3 DNA follows: TGTGCCAGCAGTGATTCGGGACAGCTACTATACGAGCAGTACTTC.

This clone was counted between two and nine times. The CDR3 DNA follows: TGCGCCAGCAGCGCGGGACTAGCGGGAGGGGTAGATACGCAGTATTTT. As protein: CASSAGLAGGVDTQYF. The chain carries TRBV5-1 and TRBJ2-3, with TRBD2 identical over 16 bases. Germline V gene data show CDR1 as SGHRS and CDR2 as YFSETQ. This CDR3 is built from 16 residues. The junction had 4 bases not matched to a gene; V was cut back by 4 bases and J by 5 bases.

J is TRBJ2-1 and V is TRBV6-4; 7 bases align to TRBD2. The V segment lost 10 bases and the J segment 6 bases; nucleotides outside the gene matches: 12. This CDR3 is built from 14 residues. The germline CDR1 and CDR2 sequences are MRHNA and SNTAGT. The CDR3: CANLDGGRINEQFF. The CDR3 DNA reads as TGTGCCAACCTCGACGGCGGGAGAATCAATGAGCAGTTCTTC.

The chain links TRBV6-5 to TRBJ2-7; 7 nucleotides line up with TRBD2. This CDR3 spans 14 amino acids. CDR1 and CDR2 (germline): MNHEY, SVGAGI. With V trimmed by 5 bases and J by 2 bases, 6 bases remained unmatched. CDR3 coding DNA: TGTGCCAGCAGTACGGGGGGACCCGCCTACGAGCAGTACTTC. It yields the protein CASSTGGPAYEQYF.

The chain has TRBV29-1 and TRBJ2-2; a possible D gene is TRBD2 (5 bases). V lost 3 bases and J 5 bases, leaving 7 bases between the germline ends. The CDR3 has 12 residues. Per the germline V gene, CDR1 is SQVTM and CDR2 is ANQGSEA. Written as DNA, the CDR3 is TGCAGCGTTGAGGGAGAAACCGGGGAGCTGTTTTTT. It encodes CSVEGETGELFF.

A single count supports this clone. The rearrangement uses TRBV28 and TRBJ1-4; 7 bases line up with TRBD1. From germline, CDR1 is MDHEN and CDR2 SYDVKM. The CDR3 loop spans 13 amino acids. Trimming at V came to 8 bases and at J to 6 bases, leaving 6 bases not matched to a gene. The CDR3 bases are TGTGCCAGCCACAACAGGGGTTATGAAAAACTGTTTTTT. It translates to CASHNRGYEKLFF.

A note on this clone: A much larger clone differs by one base, so this may be a read error. Different DNA sequences within this sample yield the same CDR3. In DNA, the CDR3 is TGCGCCAGCAGGGGAACCAGGGCTCGAGAGCAGTACTTC. It translates to CASRGTRAREQYF. V and J are TRBV4-1 and TRBJ2-7; D is perhaps TRBD1 (5 bases). This CDR3 has 13 amino acids. The V end was cut by 6 bases, the J end by 7 bases, with 16 bases between. Germline CDR1 reads MGHRA; CDR2 reads YSYEKL.

V and J are TRBV18 and TRBJ2-4; no firm D call. This CDR3 comprises 14 residues. V shed 2 bases and J shed 8 bases, with 13 bases lying between them. The V gene's germline CDR1 is KGHSH and CDR2 LQKENI. CDR3 sequence (DNA): TGTGCCAGCTCACCAGAGGCTAGAGCGTACATTCAGTACTTC. Translation gives CASSPEARAYIQYF.

The chain has TRBV7-2 and TRBJ2-5; TRBD1 is a possible D gene (5 bases). V dropped 1 base and J dropped 5 bases, with 11 bases sitting between them. This CDR3 has 14 amino acids. Germline loops: CDR1 SGHTA, CDR2 FQGNSA. The CDR3 DNA reads TGTGCCAGCAGCTTAGAAAGGGGCCCGGAGACCCAGTACTTC. Translated, it gives CASSLERGPETQYF.

V usage is TRBV24-1 and J usage is TRBJ1-5; tentatively, D is TRBD1 (6 bases). Germline values: CDR1 KGHDR, CDR2 SFDVKD. The V gene lost 3 bases and the J gene lost 6 bases, with 17 bases spanning the gap. The CDR3 loop spans 16 amino acids. This CDR3 is CATSDVASGAGQPQHF. The CDR3 coding sequence is TGTGCCACCAGTGATGTGGCGTCAGGGGCAGGTCAGCCCCAGCATTTT.

The V and J genes are TRBV11-2 and TRBJ2-7; TRBD1 matches at 8 bases. J was trimmed by 7 bases and V by 3 bases; bases with no gene match: 11. The CDR3 runs 15 residues. Germline V gene sequence: CDR1 SGHAT, CDR2 FQNNGV. In DNA, the CDR3 is TGTGCCAGCAGCTTCGGCGGGCAGGGGGCAATGGAGCAGTACTTC. It yields the protein CASSFGGQGAMEQYF. Complete variable domain (other parts from reference TRBV11-2 and TRBJ2-7): EAGVAQSPRYKIIEKRQSVAFWCNPISGHATLYWYQQILGQGPKLLIQFQNNGVVDDSQLPKDRFSAERLKGVDSTLKIQPAKLEDSAVYLCASSFGGQGAMEQYFGPGTRLTVT.

The V call is TRBV28, the J call TRBJ2-1; D is uncertain. The length of the CDR3 is 11 residues. Germline CDR1 is MDHEN and CDR2 is SYDVKM. V dropped 5 bases and J dropped 10 bases, with 9 bases sitting between them. CDR3 protein: CASSPFVEQFF. CDR3 in DNA: TGTGCCAGCAGTCCCTTCGTAGAGCAGTTCTTC.

This rearrangement joins TRBV4-1 to TRBJ1-1; D is uncertain. With 4 bases removed from V and 4 bases from J, the gap between germline ends came to 16 bases. The CDR3 has 15 amino acids. CDR1 is MGHRA, CDR2 YSYEKL, per germline. CDR3 in amino acids: CASSPFLRLGTEAFF. For the CDR3, the DNA is TGCGCCAGCAGCCCTTTCCTGAGGTTGGGCACTGAAGCTTTCTTT.

The V and J genes are TRBV24-1 and TRBJ1-2; D uncertain. V lost 5 bases and J 8 bases, leaving 14 bases between the germline ends. CDR1 and CDR2 (germline): KGHDR, SFDVKD. The CDR3 is 13 residues long. In nucleotides, the CDR3 is TGTGCCACCAGTGTACGGGGTGGCTTGGGCTACACCTTC. Protein sequence: CATSVRGGLGYTF.

This clone was detected only a few times. The rearrangement links TRBV4-3 to TRBJ1-5; 7 positions match TRBD1. Germline V gives CDR1 LGHNA, CDR2 YSLEER. CDR3 size: 14 residues. V lost 4 bases, J lost 7 bases, and 7 bases stayed unmatched. The CDR3 spells CASSPAGGVQPQHF. As DNA, the CDR3 is TGCGCCAGCAGCCCTGCAGGGGGAGTGCAGCCCCAGCATTTT.

The chain is built from TRBV3-1 (or the pseudogene TRBV3-2) and TRBJ2-7; D uncertain. Trimming left V 3 bases short and J 3 bases short, with 6 bases between. Germline V gene data show CDR1 as LGHDT and CDR2 as YNNKEL (reference sequence). This CDR3 has 12 residues. The CDR3 DNA follows: TGTGCCAGCAGCCAGACACACTACGAGCAGTACTTC. Its protein is CASSQTHYEQYF.

The CDR3 sequence: CASSSTGGFGETQYF. CDR3 nucleotide sequence: TGTGCCAGCAGTTCCACTGGAGGGTTTGGGGAGACCCAGTACTTC. The gene calls are TRBV28 and TRBJ2-5; D may be TRBD2 (6 bases). V dropped 4 bases and J dropped 5 bases, with 17 bases sitting between them. Germline V gives CDR1 MDHEN, CDR2 SYDVKM. CDR3 length: 15 residues.